A selection of T cell receptor beta chains follows, all from one sample in a study of B cell selection in AIRE deficiency. Only in-frame clones appear in the TCRdb table, and some are missing; sequencing was by immunoSEQ multiplex PCR. In the table there are 20,000 to 30,000 clones, 90% to 98% of which are singletons. The specimen sequenced was CD4+CD127+ conventional T cells sorted from PBMCs. These receptors were obtained from a human donor in good health. The CDR3 runs from the conserved cysteine through the conserved F or W. A D gene is named only where the DNA matches it firmly.

CDR3 length | J gene | V gene | D gene | CDR3 protein
16 | TRBJ2-1 | TRBV4-1 | TRBD1 | CASSQDDRGIYNEQFF
12 | TRBJ2-7 | TRBV5-1 | TRBD1 | CASRDRGYEQYF
17 | TRBJ2-1 | TRBV7-2 | TRBD2 | CASSLTPVAGGSNEQFF
14 | TRBJ2-1 | TRBV6-1 | NA | CASIGTTSYNEQFF
15 | TRBJ1-1 | TRBV30 | NA | CAWKGEVNMNTEAFF
15 | TRBJ2-7 | TRBV19 | TRBD1 | CASTPRWDSSYEQYF
11 | TRBJ1-1 | TRBV5-1 | NA | CAYGRLTEAFF
14 | TRBJ1-1 | TRBV11-3 | NA | CASSLRYQEAEAFF
14 | TRBJ2-1 | TRBV5-1 | NA | CASSSGSSYNEQFF
18 | TRBJ2-1 | TRBV7-9 | TRBD2 | CASSPRGLAGVLYNEQFF
15 | TRBJ2-3 | TRBV7-2 | NA | CASSLQVFGADTQYF
15 | TRBJ1-4 | TRBV13 | TRBD1 | CASSSHRGTNEKLFF
13 | TRBJ2-5 | TRBV2 | NA | CASSDRGGETQYF
15 | TRBJ1-4 | TRBV28 | NA | CASRSKIATNEKLFF
12 | TRBJ2-1 | TRBV7-2 | NA | CASSFPGTEQFF
14 | TRBJ2-2 | TRBV19 | NA | CASSTRESTGELFF
12 | TRBJ2-1 | TRBV28 | TRBD1 | CASSSGDSEQFF
12 | TRBJ1-1 | TRBV6-5 | NA | CASSTPGSEAFF
12 | TRBJ2-5 | TRBV5-1 | NA | CASSWNVETQYF
19 | TRBJ1-6 | TRBV27 | NA | CASSLRSVGAVSYNSPLHF
15 | TRBJ1-3 | TRBV6-5 | TRBD1 | CASSSSGQGWNTIYF
14 | TRBJ1-5 | TRBV28 | NA | CASSSLTGNQPQHF
16 | TRBJ2-1 | TRBV5-6 | TRBD1 | CASSSPTGQGYNEQFF
14 | TRBJ1-5 | TRBV10-3 | NA | CAISRQGGDQPQHF
14 | TRBJ1-5 | TRBV19 | NA | CASSPQGPWDPQHF
14 | TRBJ1-1 | TRBV14 | NA | CASSPRTVNTEAFF
12 | TRBJ1-5 | TRBV28 | NA | CASSLSYQPQHF
12 | TRBJ2-3 | TRBV5-1 | NA | CASRGESDTQYF
11 | TRBJ2-5 | TRBV29-1 | TRBD2 | CSVDLAGAQYF
14 | TRBJ1-4 | TRBV6-1 | TRBD1 | CASSGQGSNEKLFF
16 | TRBJ2-2 | TRBV4-2 | TRBD2 | CASSHGLAGRTGELFF
12 | TRBJ2-1 | TRBV28 | NA | CASSLIYNEQFF
15 | TRBJ1-2 | TRBV5-6 | NA | CASSRARGSYYGYTF
15 | TRBJ2-4 | TRBV5-4 | TRBD1 | CASSPAGQGKNIQYF
15 | TRBJ1-1 | TRBV6-5 | NA | CASSYSIRAVAEAFF
16 | TRBJ2-1 | TRBV10-3 | TRBD2 | CAISDPGTSVSHEQFF
18 | TRBJ1-5 | TRBV19 | TRBD1 | CASSIDRWRTGLNQPQHF
14 | TRBJ2-7 | TRBV6-5 | TRBD1 | CASSARRGLYEQYF
14 | TRBJ2-7 | TRBV6-1 | TRBD1 | CASSASTGEYEQYF
14 | TRBJ2-7 | TRBV5-6 | NA | CASSLVMGRGEQYF
18 | TRBJ2-4 | TRBV10-1 | NA | CASSPLLTVTLAKNIQYF
14 | TRBJ1-6 | TRBV27 | NA | CASSFRVENSPLHF
14 | TRBJ2-5 | TRBV7-9 | NA | CASSFQGGKETQYF
13 | TRBJ2-6 | TRBV28 | NA | CASRSSGANVLTF
13 | TRBJ1-5 | TRBV5-1 | NA | CASSQGGNQPQHF